The 21 T cell receptor beta chains listed next were all sequenced from one sample in a study of cytomegalovirus exposure and HLA in healthy donors. Produced via immunoSEQ multiplex PCR; TCRdb's table is partial and in-frame only. The sample has tens of thousands of clones, roughly 96% seen once. Specimen: PBMCs. Receptor source: a man younger than 35 in good health and CMV-seronegative.

This chain connects TRBV2 to TRBJ2-1, with a possible D match to TRBD2 (5 bases). V lost 4 bases and J lost 2, with 12 bases in between. This CDR3 is 15 amino acids long. The germline V gene has CDR1 SNHLY and CDR2 FYNNEI. The CDR3 loop is CASSGASSAYNEQFF. The CDR3 DNA is TGTGCCAGCAGTGGGGCTAGTAGCGCCTACAATGAGCAGTTCTTC.

The rearrangement links TRBV14 to TRBJ1-1, with TRBD1 matching over 9 bases. The V gene's germline CDR1 is SGHDN and CDR2 FVKESK. This CDR3 is built from 14 residues. After removal of 4 bases from V and 5 bases from J, the junction contained 5 bases not matched to a gene. CDR3 bases: TGTGCCAGCAGCCCGGGGACAGGGATGACTGAAGCTTTCTTT. It translates to CASSPGTGMTEAFF.

With regard to this clone: Its ends do not fully match the called genes, so a read error is possible. The chain joins TRBV9 to TRBJ2-2, with a weak D call TRBD2 (6 bases). The CDR3 is 14 amino acids. From germline, CDR1 is SGDLS and CDR2 YYNGEE. CDR3 DNA: TGTGCCACCAGCCGGGAGCCGTACACCGGGGAGCTGTTTTTT. It specifies CATSREPYTGELFF.

The chain links TRBV5-6 to TRBJ1-2; D gene uncertain. The CDR3 runs 15 residues. V was cut by 4 bases and J by 4 bases, with 17 bases left in between. Germline V gene sequence: CDR1 SGHDT, CDR2 YYEEEE. The CDR3 DNA reads as TGTGCCAGCAGCCCCTCCCACCGCGGCGGCTATGGCTACACCTTC. Residues: CASSPSHRGGYGYTF.

The chain is built from TRBV4-2 and TRBJ1-1; D is unresolved. The ends were cut back, 0 bases at V and 3 bases at J, with 8 bases in the middle. This CDR3 region has 14 residues. Germline CDR1 LGHNA, CDR2 YNFKEQ. The CDR3, as DNA: TGTGCCAGCAGCCAAGACGGGGATTACACTGAAGCTTTCTTT. Protein: CASSQDGDYTEAFF.

The rearrangement uses TRBV30 and TRBJ2-1, with 11 bases fitting TRBD2. The germline gives CDR1 GTSNPN, CDR2 SVGIG (reference sequence). The junction had 2 bases not matched to a gene; V was cut back by 4 bases and J by 0 bases. The CDR3 has 15 residues. The CDR3 loop reads CAWNSGRASYNEQFF. The CDR3 nucleotides read TGTGCCTGGAATAGCGGGAGGGCCTCCTACAATGAGCAGTTCTTC.

The V gene is TRBV27, the J gene TRBJ1-4; D possibly corresponds to TRBD1 (5 bases). The CDR3 covers 17 residues. Per germline, CDR1 MNHEY and CDR2 SMNVEV (reference sequence). Trimming stripped 3 bases from V and 5 bases from J, with 19 bases between. The CDR3 region has the DNA TGTGCCAGCAGTTTGGTAGGGGTTATCCTCCCGAATGAAAAACTGTTTTTT. Translation: CASSLVGVILPNEKLFF.

The chain recombines TRBV7-9 with TRBJ2-1; 7 nucleotides match TRBD2. The CDR3 runs to 15 residues. The V gene end was trimmed by 1 base and the J gene end by 9 bases; junction bases not matched to a gene: 9. The V gene's germline CDR1 is SEHNR and CDR2 FQNEAQ (reference sequence). The CDR3 protein is CASSLVGGRSIEQFF. The CDR3 DNA sequence: TGTGCCAGCAGCTTAGTGGGCGGGAGATCGATTGAGCAGTTCTTC.

The chain employs TRBV2 and TRBJ2-2, with 9 positions matching TRBD1. CDR3 length: 15 amino acids. The germline V gene has CDR1 SNHLY and CDR2 FYNNEI. With 6 bases clipped from V and 6 bases from J, the junction kept 8 bases outside the gene matches. CDR3 DNA sequence: TGTGCCAGCAGGCTTGGACAGGGGATTTCCGGGGAGCTGTTTTTT. It translates to CASRLGQGISGELFF.

The chain carries TRBV2 and TRBJ2-4; weak D call: TRBD2 (5 bases). The CDR3 covers 10 residues. CDR1 SNHLY and CDR2 FYNNEI come from the germline V gene. Trimming left V 6 bases short and J 16 bases short, with 13 bases between. CDR3 residues: CASSGITVYF. CDR3 nucleotide sequence: TGTGCCAGCAGCGGGATCACGGTCTACTTC.

The chain couples TRBV5-1 to TRBJ2-1; D perhaps matches TRBD1 (5 bases). CDR1 SGHRS and CDR2 YFSETQ come from the germline V gene. The CDR3 covers 16 residues. The V and J ends lost 2 bases and 8 bases respectively, with 20 bases between them. The CDR3 sequence: CASSFRLPGRQDEQFF. CDR3 nucleotides: TGCGCCAGCAGCTTTAGGCTTCCAGGGCGCCAGGATGAGCAGTTCTTC.

This sequence joins TRBV9 and TRBJ1-1; weak D call: TRBD1 (5 bases). With 3 bases removed from V and 0 bases from J, the gap between germline ends came to 12 bases. There are 15 residues in the CDR3. Germline lookup yields CDR1 SGDLS and CDR2 YYNGEE. For the CDR3, the DNA is TGTGCCAGCAGCGGTAGCGGGGCTATGAACACTGAAGCTTTCTTT. Translating gives CASSGSGAMNTEAFF.

The J gene is TRBJ1-4, the V gene TRBV7-2; TRBD1 matches at 7 bases. The CDR3 loop spans 16 amino acids. Looked up from germline, CDR1 is SGHTA and CDR2 is FQGNSA. After removal of 4 bases from V and 1 base from J, the junction contained 6 bases not matched to a gene. CDR3 sequence reads: CASSSQHRGTNEKLFF. In nucleotides, the CDR3 is TGTGCCAGCAGCTCCCAGCACAGGGGAACTAATGAAAAACTGTTTTTT. Full variable domain (outside the CDR3, taken from reference TRBV7-2 and TRBJ1-4): GAGVSQSPSNKVTEKGKDVELRCDPISGHTALYWYRQSLGQGLEFLIYFQGNSAPDKSGLPSDRFSAERTGGSVSTLTIQRTQQEDSAVYLCASSSQHRGTNEKLFFGSGTQLSVL.

The chain combines TRBV11-2 with TRBJ2-5; TRBD2 aligns across 9 bases. Trimming at V came to 6 bases and at J to 5 bases, leaving 4 bases not matched to a gene. The CDR3 covers 13 residues. CDR1 and CDR2 from the germline V gene are SGHAT and FQNNGV. Written as DNA, the CDR3 is TGTGCCAGCAGTGTAGCGGGAGCTGAGACCCAGTACTTC. It translates to CASSVAGAETQYF.

V is TRBV28 and J is TRBJ2-7; D might be TRBD2 (6 bases). The germline V gene encodes CDR1 MDHEN and CDR2 SYDVKM. V was trimmed by 3 bases and J by 7 bases, leaving 13 bases between them. The CDR3 totals 13 residues. This chain's CDR3 is CASSFRDFGEQYF. CDR3 DNA sequence: TGTGCCAGCAGTTTCCGGGACTTTGGGGAGCAGTACTTC.

The gene calls are TRBV5-1 and TRBJ1-4; 7 nucleotides agree with TRBD1. Looked up from germline, CDR1 is SGHRS and CDR2 is YFSETQ. The trim removed 1 base at V and 6 bases at J, leaving 6 bases unmatched. The CDR3 loop spans 15 amino acids. CDR3 sequence (DNA): TGCGCCAGCAGCTTGCGACAGGGTGTGGATGAAAAACTGTTTTTT. Residues: CASSLRQGVDEKLFF.

This chain joins TRBV27 and TRBJ2-7; 8 positions match TRBD2. The CDR3 is 16 amino acids. V lost 5 bases and J lost 4; bases outside the gene matches: 13. Per the germline V gene, CDR1 is MNHEY and CDR2 is SMNVEV (reference sequence). The CDR3: CASSALAGLIPYEQYF. In nucleotides, the CDR3 is TGTGCCAGCAGTGCGTTAGCGGGACTGATACCTTACGAGCAGTACTTC.

The J gene is TRBJ1-5, the V gene TRBV6-1; D possibly corresponds to TRBD1 (5 bases). From germline, CDR1 is MNHNS and CDR2 SASEGT. Trimming took 2 bases from V and 0 from J, leaving 8 bases between them. The CDR3 runs to 15 residues. This chain's CDR3 is CASSELTASNQPQHF. The CDR3 DNA follows: TGTGCCAGCAGTGAATTGACAGCTAGCAATCAGCCCCAGCATTTT.

The rearrangement joins TRBV19 to TRBJ2-5; possibly TRBD1 for D (5 bases). The CDR3 is made up of 13 amino acids. CDR1 and CDR2 from the germline V gene are LNHDA and SQIVND (reference sequence). The V gene lost 4 bases and the J gene lost 5 bases, with 11 bases spanning the gap. CDR3 sequence (DNA): TGTGCCAGTAGTACCAGGGCTTCGGAGACCCAGTACTTC. Translation gives CASSTRASETQYF. Supplemented by reference TRBV19 and TRBJ2-5, the full variable domain reads DGGITQSPKYLFRKEGQNVTLSCEQNLNHDAMYWYRQDPGQGLRLIYYSQIVNDFQKGDIAEGYSVSREKKESFPLTVTSAQKNPTAFYLCASSTRASETQYFGPGTRLLVL.

The CDR3 loop reads CASSQVFGLAGTYEQYF. Here the CDR3 DNA reads TGCGCCAGCAGCCAAGTCTTCGGACTAGCGGGAACCTACGAGCAGTACTTC. This sequence joins TRBV4-3 and TRBJ2-7, with TRBD2 matching 12 bases. Germline V gene lookup returns CDR1 LGHNA and CDR2 YSLEER. With 1 base clipped from V and 2 bases from J, the junction kept 6 bases outside the gene matches. The CDR3 extends over 17 amino acids.

The chain has TRBV29-1 and TRBJ1-1; D remains unclear. The V gene lost 6 bases and the J gene lost 8 bases, with 16 bases spanning the gap. The CDR3 consists of 12 residues. Germline V gene lookup returns CDR1 SQVTM and CDR2 ANQGSEA. In nucleotides, the CDR3 is TGCAGCGTCACCCCGGGAGGGAAAGAAGCTTTCTTT. It encodes CSVTPGGKEAFF.